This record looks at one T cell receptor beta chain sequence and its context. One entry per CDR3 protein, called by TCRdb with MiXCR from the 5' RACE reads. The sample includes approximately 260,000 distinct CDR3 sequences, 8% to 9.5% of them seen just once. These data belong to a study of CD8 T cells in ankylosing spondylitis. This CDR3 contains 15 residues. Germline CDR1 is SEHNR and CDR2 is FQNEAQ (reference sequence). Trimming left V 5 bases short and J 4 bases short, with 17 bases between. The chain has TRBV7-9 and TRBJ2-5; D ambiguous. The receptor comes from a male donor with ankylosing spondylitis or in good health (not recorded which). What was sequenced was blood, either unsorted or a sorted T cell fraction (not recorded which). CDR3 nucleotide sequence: TGTGCCAGCAGCCCGTTAAGTATAAGGTCAGAGACCCAGTACTTC. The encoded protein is CASSPLSIRSETQYF.